The 11 T cell receptor beta chains given below trace back to one sample, sequenced in a study of molecular identifiers for immune sequencing clone quantification. Each CDR3 protein is one row after TCRdb ran MiXCR on the PCR reads. The sample has hundreds of thousands of distinct CDR3 sequences; roughly 24% are singletons. Specimen: naive CD8+ T cells from blood, with Jurkat cell RNA spiked in. The subset is: FACS-sorted CD8+CD4-CCR7+CD45RA+ naive T cells. These receptors were obtained from a human donor in good health. Some libraries in this study had Jurkat cell RNA spiked in.

This clonotype was detected many times. The CDR3 reads CASSSSPPSSPRSGEQYF. The CDR3 DNA reads TGCGCCAGCAGCTCCTCACCCCCATCGAGCCCCCGGTCGGGGGAGCAGTACTTC. The chain combines TRBV5-1 with TRBJ2-7; D is possibly TRBD2 (5 bases). The V end lost 3 bases, the J end lost 7 bases, and 29 bases lay between the germline ends. Germline loops: CDR1 SGHRS, CDR2 YFSETQ. This CDR3 is 18 amino acids long.

This clonotype showed up many times. This chain uses TRBV6-1 with TRBJ2-1; perhaps TRBD1 as D (6 bases). CDR1 is MNHNS and CDR2 is SASEGT in the germline V gene. The V and J ends lost 5 bases and 3 bases respectively, with 11 bases between them. This CDR3 contains 14 residues. CDR3 loop: CASSLGQLYNEQFF. The CDR3 DNA reads as TGTGCCAGCAGTCTTGGACAGCTCTACAATGAGCAGTTCTTC.

Only a few counts were recorded for this clonotype. The chain is built from TRBV15 and TRBJ2-3; D not resolved. Germline lookup yields CDR1 LNHNV and CDR2 YYDKDF (reference sequence). The ends were cut back, 6 bases at V and 3 bases at J, with 16 bases in the middle. CDR3 length equals 15 residues. The CDR3 nucleotides read TGTGCCACCAGTGTCAGTAGATCTAGGACAGATACGCAGTATTTT. Encoded protein: CATSVSRSRTDTQYF.

As regards this clonotype: This may be a read error, as it is one base from a much larger clone. V gene TRBV6-2 or TRBV6-3 combines with J gene TRBJ2-7; TRBD2 matches at 12 bases. Germline values: CDR1 MNHEY, CDR2 SVGEGT. This CDR3 is 16 amino acids long. CDR3 region: CARSPELAGGAYEQYF. Written as DNA, the CDR3 is TGTGCCCGCAGCCCTGAACTAGCGGGGGGCGCCTACGAGCAGTACTTC.

This chain links TRBV27 with TRBJ2-5, with D perhaps given as TRBD1 or TRBD2 (5 bases each). The V end was cut by 6 bases, the J end by 3 bases, with 8 bases between. Germline V lookup: CDR1 MNHEY, CDR2 SMNVEV (reference sequence). This CDR3 contains 12 residues. The CDR3 loop is CASRGVKETQYF. DNA for the CDR3: TGTGCCAGCAGGGGGGTCAAAGAGACCCAGTACTTC.

This clonotype was observed at least ten times. The gene calls are TRBV20-1 and TRBJ2-3; D remains ambiguous. V was shortened by 0 bases and J by 6 bases, with 7 bases between the two germline ends. The V gene's germline CDR1 is DFQATT and CDR2 SNEGSKA (reference sequence). This CDR3 region has 12 residues. The CDR3 bases are TGCAGTGCTAGAGAAATCCACGATACGCAGTATTTT. Amino acids: CSAREIHDTQYF.

The chain has TRBV20-1 and TRBJ2-7; 8 bases align to TRBD1. The CDR3 runs to 14 residues. Trimming took 1 base from V and 3 from J; bases not matched to a gene: 5. Germline CDR1 DFQATT, CDR2 SNEGSKA (reference sequence). Written as DNA, the CDR3 is TGCAGTGCTAGAGGGGACAGGATCGGCTACGAGCAGTACTTC. Protein product: CSARGDRIGYEQYF.

V gene TRBV4-3 combines with J gene TRBJ2-7; 7 bases match TRBD1. This CDR3 comprises 14 residues. Germline V gives CDR1 LGHNA, CDR2 YSLEER. V was clipped by 2 bases and J by 7 bases; unmatched bases: 8. Here the CDR3 reads CASSQNKGAREQYF. The CDR3 DNA reads TGCGCCAGCAGCCAAAACAAGGGGGCGAGGGAGCAGTACTTC.

This clonotype was detected many times. The chain employs TRBV28 and TRBJ1-1; D might be TRBD1 (6 bases). The V gene lost 7 bases and the J gene lost 2 bases, with 14 bases spanning the gap. This CDR3 region has 14 residues. CDR1 MDHEN and CDR2 SYDVKM come from the germline V gene. The chain's CDR3 is CASKFRGINTEAFF. The CDR3 DNA is TGTGCCAGCAAATTTAGGGGGATTAACACTGAAGCTTTCTTT.

This clonotype appeared a few times. With a much larger clone just one base away, this may be a read error. The chain employs TRBV7-9 and TRBJ1-5, with TRBD1 as a possible D gene (5 bases). Germline CDR1 reads SEHNR; CDR2 reads FQNEAQ (reference sequence). The CDR3 length is 14 residues. The CDR3 nucleotides are TGTGCCAGCAGCTTCGGACAAAGCAATCAGCCCCCGCATTTT. This translates into CASSFGQSNQPPHF. Full variable domain (rest looked up from reference TRBV7-9 and TRBJ1-5): DTGVSQNPRHKITKRGQNVTFRCDPISEHNRLYWYRQTLGQGPEFLTYFQNEAQLEKSRLLSDRFSAERPKGSFSTLEIQRTEQGDSAMYLCASSFGQSNQPPHFGDGTRLSIL.

This clonotype has ten or more counts. The V and J genes are TRBV20-1 and TRBJ2-3; maybe TRBD1 (5 bases). The CDR3 has 14 residues. CDR1 and CDR2 from the germline V gene are DFQATT and SNEGSKA (reference sequence). V lost 6 bases and J lost 0, with 13 bases in between. DNA of the CDR3: TGCAGTGCCCTGGACAAACCTAGCACAGATACGCAGTATTTT. Translating gives CSALDKPSTDTQYF.